Sequencing of this TCR beta chain was carried out in a study of cytomegalovirus exposure and HLA in healthy donors. Regarding the study as a whole: Exclusion as indistinguishable affected some V segments, including TRBV6-2 and TRBV6-3. Trimming of TCR beta V- and J-genes showed a link, identified in a later analysis, to a missense DCLRE1C variant. A later analysis, which compared TCR beta chains of equal frequency, found the HLA-associated ones more clonally expanded.

The PCR had 60 Vbeta and 13 Jbeta primers. As originally analysed: Later, an analysis found 75 million to 100 million unique TCR beta chains, and about 10 million of these were shared. Sequencing was performed with immunoSEQ multiplex PCR; in TCRdb, only in-frame clones are kept and a portion is missing. That table is the source of V, J and clone size, and D and trimming were worked out from the DNA. The data show about 210,000 clones, around 83% seen once. This clone has just one count. Its antigen is currently unknown. CDR1 SGHRS and CDR2 YFSETQ come from the germline V gene. The CDR3 sequence is 15 residues long. V was clipped by 4 bases and J by 1 base; unmatched bases: 7.

The specimen sequenced was PBMCs. This TCR was sampled from a woman aged 50 to 60 in good health and CMV-seropositive. The V gene is TRBV5-1, the J gene TRBJ1-1, with TRBD1 matching 7 bases. The CDR3 nucleotides are TGCGCCAGCAGCCCGCGACAGGGAAAGAACACTGAAGCTTTCTTT. Protein sequence: CASSPRQGKNTEAFF.